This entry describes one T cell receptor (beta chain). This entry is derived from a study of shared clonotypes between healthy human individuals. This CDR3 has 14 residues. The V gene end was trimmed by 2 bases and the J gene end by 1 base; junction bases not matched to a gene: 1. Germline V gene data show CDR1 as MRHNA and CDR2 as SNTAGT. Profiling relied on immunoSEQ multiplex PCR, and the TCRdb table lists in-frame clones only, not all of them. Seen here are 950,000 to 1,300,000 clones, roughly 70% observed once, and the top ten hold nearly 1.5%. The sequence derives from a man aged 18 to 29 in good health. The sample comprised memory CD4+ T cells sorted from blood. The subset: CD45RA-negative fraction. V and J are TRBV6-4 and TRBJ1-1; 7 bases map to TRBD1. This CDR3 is CASSDTGENTEAFF. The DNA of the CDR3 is TGTGCCAGCAGTGACACAGGGGAGAACACTGAAGCTTTCTTT.